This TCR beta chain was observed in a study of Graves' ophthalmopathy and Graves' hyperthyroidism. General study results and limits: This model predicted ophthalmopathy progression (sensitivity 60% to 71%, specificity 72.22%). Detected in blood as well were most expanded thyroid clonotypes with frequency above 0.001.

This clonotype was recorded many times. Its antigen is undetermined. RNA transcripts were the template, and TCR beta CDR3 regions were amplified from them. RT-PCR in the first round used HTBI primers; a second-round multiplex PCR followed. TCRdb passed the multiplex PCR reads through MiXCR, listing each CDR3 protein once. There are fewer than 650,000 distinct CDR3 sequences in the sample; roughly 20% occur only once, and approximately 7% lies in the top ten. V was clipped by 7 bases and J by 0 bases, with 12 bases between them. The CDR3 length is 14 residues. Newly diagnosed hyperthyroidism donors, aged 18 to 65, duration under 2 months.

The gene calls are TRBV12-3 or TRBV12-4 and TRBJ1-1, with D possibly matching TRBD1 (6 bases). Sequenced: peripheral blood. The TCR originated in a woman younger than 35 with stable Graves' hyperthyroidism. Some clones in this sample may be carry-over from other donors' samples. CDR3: CASTTQGLNTEAFF. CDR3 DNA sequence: TGTGCCAGCACCACCCAGGGGTTGAACACTGAAGCTTTCTTT.